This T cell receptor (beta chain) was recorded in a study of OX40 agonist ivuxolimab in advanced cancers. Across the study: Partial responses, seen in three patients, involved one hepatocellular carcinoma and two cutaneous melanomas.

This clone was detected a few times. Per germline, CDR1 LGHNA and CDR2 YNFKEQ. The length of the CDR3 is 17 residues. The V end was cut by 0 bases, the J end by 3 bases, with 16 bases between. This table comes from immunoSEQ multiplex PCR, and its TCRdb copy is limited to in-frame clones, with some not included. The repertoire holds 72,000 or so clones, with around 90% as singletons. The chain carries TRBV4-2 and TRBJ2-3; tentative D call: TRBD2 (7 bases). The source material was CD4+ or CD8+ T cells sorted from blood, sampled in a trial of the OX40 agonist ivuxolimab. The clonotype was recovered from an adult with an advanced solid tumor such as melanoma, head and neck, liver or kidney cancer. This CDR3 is CASSQERWGGGTDTQYF. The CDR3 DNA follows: TGTGCCAGCAGCCAAGAAAGATGGGGAGGGGGTACAGATACGCAGTATTTT.